Presented here are 30 T cell receptor beta chains from one specimen sequenced in a study of T cell changes during pregnancy in multiple sclerosis. TCRdb keeps only in-frame clones here, not all; method: immunoSEQ multiplex PCR. The repertoire holds about 57,000 clones, with approximately 86% as singletons. The source material was CD4+ T cells from peripheral blood mononuclear cells, sampled in the third trimester of pregnancy. The receptors shown here come from a female donor with multiple sclerosis, enrolled in a pregnancy study.

This clone appeared a single time. This chain uses TRBV19 with TRBJ2-7; TRBD1 might be the D (5 bases). The CDR3 has 14 amino acids. Germline V gene sequence: CDR1 LNHDA, CDR2 SQIVND (reference sequence). V lost 1 base and J lost 5, with 12 bases in between. CDR3 sequence: CASSIVRDSHEQYF. The CDR3 DNA is TGTGCCAGTAGTATAGTCAGGGATTCCCACGAGCAGTACTTC.

The J gene is TRBJ1-5, the V gene TRBV30; TRBD1 is a possible D gene (6 bases). This CDR3 region has 12 residues. Germline CDR1 is GTSNPN and CDR2 is SVGIG (reference sequence). Trimming pared 5 bases from V and 3 bases from J, leaving 8 bases between. CDR3 in DNA: TGTGCCTGGGGGGACACCAATCAGCCCCAGCATTTT. Its translation: CAWGDTNQPQHF. The whole variable domain, remainder taken from reference TRBV30 and TRBJ1-5, is SQTIHQWPATLVQPVGSPLSLECTVEGTSNPNLYWYRQAAGRGLQLLFYSVGIGQISSEVPQNLSASRPQDRQFILSSKKLLLSDSGFYLCAWGDTNQPQHFGDGTRLSIL.

CDR3 DNA sequence: TGTGCCAGTAGTTCCACCGGGACTTTGAACACTGAAGCTTTCTTT. It translates to CASSSTGTLNTEAFF. The chain joins TRBV19 to TRBJ1-1; possible D gene TRBD1, 5 bases. Trimming took 5 bases from V and 0 from J, leaving 13 bases between them. This CDR3 region has 15 residues. CDR1 and CDR2 (germline): LNHDA, SQIVND (reference sequence).

The chain combines TRBV10-3 with TRBJ1-4; D is possibly TRBD1 (6 bases). The CDR3 is 15 amino acids. CDR1 ENHRY and CDR2 SYGVKD come from the germline V gene. Trimming took off 4 bases at V and 6 bases at J, with 15 bases between the two ends. The CDR3 DNA reads as TGTGCCATCAGTGCAGGACAGCGGGGGGATGAAAAACTGTTTTTT. Translating gives CAISAGQRGDEKLFF.

This clone was picked up one time. J is TRBJ1-2 and V is TRBV7-9; 7 bases fit TRBD1. This CDR3 is 15 amino acids long. V lost 5 bases to trimming and J lost 4 bases; unmatched junction nucleotides: 10. Germline V gene data show CDR1 as SEHNR and CDR2 as FQNEAQ (reference sequence). The CDR3 bases are TGTGCCAGCAGCCCCTGGGACAGAGCCCTCTATGGCTACACCTTC. This gives the protein CASSPWDRALYGYTF. The full variable domain, completed using reference TRBV7-9 and TRBJ1-2, is DTGVSQNPRHKITKRGQNVTFRCDPISEHNRLYWYRQTLGQGPEFLTYFQNEAQLEKSRLLSDRFSAERPKGSFSTLEIQRTEQGDSAMYLCASSPWDRALYGYTFGSGTRLTVV.

V usage is TRBV6-1 and J usage is TRBJ1-4, with TRBD1 as a possible D gene (5 bases). The length of the CDR3 is 15 residues. The germline gives CDR1 MNHNS, CDR2 SASEGT. V dropped 1 base and J dropped 4 bases, with 10 bases sitting between them. In DNA form, the CDR3 reads TGTGCCAGCAGTGAAGTGGAGGGGTTTAATGAAAAACTGTTTTTT. Protein sequence: CASSEVEGFNEKLFF.

This chain connects TRBV30 to TRBJ1-1, with D perhaps TRBD1 (6 bases). CDR3 length: 16 residues. Per germline, CDR1 GTSNPN and CDR2 SVGIG (reference sequence). The ends were cut back, 0 bases at V and 3 bases at J, with 17 bases in the middle. CDR3 amino acids: CAWSVLLNRAYTEAFF. The CDR3 DNA sequence: TGTGCCTGGAGTGTACTCCTTAACAGGGCCTACACTGAAGCTTTCTTT.

This chain links TRBV10-3 with TRBJ2-7, with D hard to call. V was pared by 6 bases and J by 2 bases, with 11 bases between. Germline V CDR1 and CDR2: ENHRY, SYGVKD. The CDR3 contains 13 residues. In DNA, the CDR3 is TGTGCCATCAGCCCTGGCAGTCCCTACGAGCAGTACTTC. Its translation: CAISPGSPYEQYF.

This clone showed up just once. The gene calls are TRBV11-2 and TRBJ1-1; D not certain. Germline CDR1 and CDR2: SGHAT and FQNNGV. Trimming removed 3 bases at V and 1 base at J, with 18 bases between. The CDR3 has 17 residues. In DNA form, the CDR3 reads TGTGCCAGCAGCTTGGAGTCCCACCAAAGATGGAACACTGAAGCTTTCTTT. Protein sequence: CASSLESHQRWNTEAFF.

This CDR3 is CASSLSTAGGTQYF. The CDR3 DNA sequence: TGCGCCAGCAGCTTGTCAACAGCTGGAGGGACCCAGTACTTC. The J gene is TRBJ2-5, the V gene TRBV5-1; weak D call: TRBD2 (5 bases). This CDR3 spans 14 amino acids. Trimming left V 1 base short and J 7 bases short, with 14 bases between. CDR1 and CDR2 from the germline V gene are SGHRS and YFSETQ.

The chain combines TRBV7-2 with TRBJ2-3; TRBD2 aligns across 10 bases. This CDR3 region has 16 residues. Germline CDR1 reads SGHTA; CDR2 reads FQGNSA. The V gene end was trimmed by 1 base and the J gene end by 5 bases; junction bases not matched to a gene: 6. Here the CDR3 DNA reads TGTGCCAGCAGCTTAGGCCTAGCGGGGGTGAAAGATACGCAGTATTTT. The encoded protein is CASSLGLAGVKDTQYF.

The gene calls are TRBV7-7 and TRBJ2-2, with a possible D match to TRBD2 (6 bases). The germline CDR1 and CDR2 sequences are SSHAT and FNYEAQ (reference sequence). CDR3 length equals 16 residues. The germline V and J ends were trimmed by 1 base and 0 bases, with 9 bases remaining between them. The CDR3 reads CASSLVTGANTGELFF. Here the CDR3 DNA reads TGTGCCAGCAGCTTAGTTACGGGGGCGAACACCGGGGAGCTGTTTTTT.

The V and J genes are TRBV7-9 and TRBJ1-1; D unclear. CDR3 length: 13 residues. V was pared by 6 bases and J by 3 bases, with 11 bases between. Germline assignment: CDR1 SEHNR and CDR2 FQNEAQ (reference sequence). The DNA of the CDR3 is TGTGCCAGCAGTAGTTTCGGGGACACTGAAGCTTTCTTT. Protein: CASSSFGDTEAFF.

The chain links TRBV7-2 to TRBJ1-2; D is undetermined. CDR1 is SGHTA and CDR2 is FQGNSA in the germline V gene. The CDR3 is 12 residues long. The germline V and J ends were trimmed by 2 bases and 7 bases, with 8 bases remaining between them. CDR3 in amino acids: CASSLRSSGYTF. CDR3 sequence (DNA): TGTGCCAGCAGCTTACGGTCTAGTGGCTACACCTTC. Based on the CDR3 plus reference TRBV7-2 and TRBJ1-2, the full variable domain is GAGVSQSPSNKVTEKGKDVELRCDPISGHTALYWYRQSLGQGLEFLIYFQGNSAPDKSGLPSDRFSAERTGGSVSTLTIQRTQQEDSAVYLCASSLRSSGYTFGSGTRLTVV.

V usage is TRBV6-6 and J usage is TRBJ1-5, with D perhaps TRBD1 (6 bases). Germline CDR1 reads MNHNY; CDR2 reads SVGAGI (reference sequence). The CDR3 has 15 residues. V lost 2 bases and J lost 7, with 15 bases in between. The CDR3 reads CASSYRDLDRQPQHF. Written as DNA, the CDR3 is TGTGCCAGCAGTTACCGAGATTTGGACAGACAGCCCCAGCATTTT.

The chain recombines TRBV4-2 with TRBJ1-2; 7 nucleotides agree with TRBD1. The CDR3 is 16 amino acids. CDR1 and CDR2 (germline): LGHNA, YNFKEQ. V gave up 1 base and J gave up 4 bases; unmatched junction bases: 9. CDR3 in DNA: TGTGCCAGCAGCCAAGTCCAGGGGGATCGAGGCTATGGCTACACCTTC. It specifies CASSQVQGDRGYGYTF.

The rearrangement uses TRBV13 and TRBJ1-1; D ambiguous. Looked up from germline, CDR1 is PRHDT and CDR2 is FYEKMQ (reference sequence). CDR3 size: 14 residues. V lost 3 bases and J lost 2, with 10 bases in between. The CDR3 sequence: CASSLSGLNTEAFF. In DNA form, the CDR3 reads TGTGCCAGCAGCTTGTCTGGGCTTAACACTGAAGCTTTCTTT.

The V gene is TRBV19, the J gene TRBJ2-2; perhaps TRBD1 as D (6 bases). CDR1 and CDR2 from the germline V gene are LNHDA and SQIVND (reference sequence). This CDR3 is built from 15 residues. V lost 4 bases, J lost 1 base, and 10 bases lay in between. CDR3 DNA: TGTGCCAGTAGTAGGGGACAAGTGAACACCGGGGAGCTGTTTTTT. It translates to CASSRGQVNTGELFF.

This chain uses TRBV6-1 with TRBJ2-7; 7 nucleotides match TRBD1. V trimming: 5 bases; J trimming: 6 bases; junction bases outside the gene matches: 7. This CDR3 contains 13 residues. Germline assignment: CDR1 MNHNS and CDR2 SASEGT. In DNA, the CDR3 is TGTGCCAGCAGTCTACGCGACAGGGCCGAGCAGTACTTC. Protein product: CASSLRDRAEQYF.

The chain has TRBV4-1 and TRBJ2-6; TRBD2 is a possible D gene (7 bases). V was trimmed by 0 bases and J by 2 bases, leaving 11 bases between them. Germline CDR1 is MGHRA and CDR2 is YSYEKL. The CDR3 runs to 17 residues. CDR3 region: CASSQDRGGAGANVLTF. DNA for the CDR3: TGCGCCAGCAGCCAAGATAGGGGGGGAGCTGGGGCCAACGTCCTGACTTTC.

The chain carries TRBV7-3 and TRBJ1-2, with D possibly TRBD1 on 6 matching bases. The CDR3 totals 13 residues. Trimming pared 5 bases from V and 5 bases from J, leaving 12 bases between. CDR1 is SGHTA, CDR2 FQGTGA, per germline. CDR3 DNA sequence: TGTGCCAGCAGCCAACAAAGGGGGTATGGCTACACCTTC. Its protein product is CASSQQRGYGYTF. Together with reference TRBV7-3 and TRBJ1-2, the CDR3 gives the full variable domain: GAGVSQTPSNKVTEKGKYVELRCDPISGHTALYWYRQSLGQGPEFLIYFQGTGAADDSGLPNDRFFAVRPEGSVSTLKIQRTERGDSAVYLCASSQQRGYGYTFGSGTRLTVV.

CDR3 sequence (DNA): TGCGCCAGCAGCTTGGGGACAGGGGGCTATGGCTACACCTTC. This encodes CASSLGTGGYGYTF. This chain joins TRBV5-1 and TRBJ1-2, with 10 bases lining up with TRBD1. V dropped 0 bases and J dropped 4; count of bases not matched to a gene: 0. The germline V gene encodes CDR1 SGHRS and CDR2 YFSETQ. CDR3 length: 14 residues.

This CDR3 is CASRLAGGDTQYF. CDR3 coding DNA: TGCGCCAGCAGATTAGCGGGGGGAGATACGCAGTATTTT. This sequence joins TRBV5-1 and TRBJ2-3; TRBD2 aligns across 10 bases. Germline V gene lookup returns CDR1 SGHRS and CDR2 YFSETQ. J gave up 5 bases and V 5 bases, and 2 bases lay outside the gene matches. The CDR3 runs to 13 residues.

This clone appeared a single time. The rearrangement links TRBV27 to TRBJ1-4; 9 positions match TRBD1. V gave up 5 bases and J gave up 5 bases; unmatched junction bases: 3. The CDR3 covers 14 residues. Germline V gene data show CDR1 as MNHEY and CDR2 as SMNVEV (reference sequence). CDR3 in amino acids: CASSQQGANEKLFF. The CDR3, as DNA: TGTGCCAGCAGTCAACAGGGGGCGAATGAAAAACTGTTTTTT.

CDR3 amino acids: CSVGGQGQETQYF. CDR3 DNA sequence: TGCAGCGTTGGGGGACAGGGCCAAGAGACCCAGTACTTC. The rearrangement joins TRBV29-1 to TRBJ2-5; 9 nucleotides line up with TRBD1. V was pared by 4 bases and J by 1 base, with 1 base of the junction left unmatched. CDR3 length equals 13 residues. CDR1 and CDR2 (germline): SQVTM, ANQGSEA.

The rearrangement joins TRBV27 to TRBJ1-6; possible D gene TRBD1, 6 bases. The germline CDR1 and CDR2 sequences are MNHEY and SMNVEV (reference sequence). This CDR3 has 18 residues. V lost 2 bases, J lost 9 bases, and 23 bases lay in between. The CDR3 loop is CASSLTPPTGPASSPLHF. The DNA of the CDR3 is TGTGCCAGCAGTTTAACCCCACCAACAGGGCCGGCGAGTTCACCCCTCCACTTT.

This clone was detected a few times. The rearrangement uses TRBV7-6 and TRBJ1-2; D perhaps matches TRBD1 (5 bases). Germline V gene lookup returns CDR1 SGHVS and CDR2 FNYEAQ. The CDR3 consists of 13 residues. V was cut by 0 bases and J by 8 bases, with 10 bases left in between. The CDR3 nucleotides read TGTGCCAGCAGCTTAGCGCAGGGTCAGGGCTACACCTTC. Translated, it gives CASSLAQGQGYTF.

This chain uses TRBV27 with TRBJ2-3; D gene ambiguous. V lost 3 bases, J lost 5 bases, and 3 bases lay in between. The CDR3 spans 11 residues. The V gene's germline CDR1 is MNHEY and CDR2 SMNVEV (reference sequence). The CDR3, as DNA: TGTGCCAGCAGTTTCATAGATACGCAGTATTTT. It is translated as CASSFIDTQYF.

V and J are TRBV5-1 and TRBJ1-1; 7 nucleotides align to TRBD1. CDR1 and CDR2 (germline): SGHRS, YFSETQ. There are 18 residues in the CDR3. V lost 3 bases to trimming and J lost 0 bases; unmatched junction nucleotides: 14. The CDR3 bases are TGCGCCAGCAGCTCATCACCGGGACAGAGAACCATGAACACTGAAGCTTTCTTT. This gives the protein CASSSSPGQRTMNTEAFF.

The J gene is TRBJ1-2, the V gene TRBV29-1; 11 bases fit TRBD1. Germline-derived CDR1 and CDR2 are SQVTM and ANQGSEA. The junction had 8 bases not matched to a gene; V was cut back by 4 bases and J by 4 bases. The CDR3 covers 15 residues. CDR3: CSVVGQGGRGYGYTF. CDR3 in DNA: TGCAGCGTTGTGGGACAGGGGGGCAGGGGCTATGGCTACACCTTC.